The 25 T cell receptor beta chains below come from one sample, sequenced in a study of OX40 agonist ivuxolimab in advanced cancers. Profiled with immunoSEQ multiplex PCR; TCRdb holds only in-frame clones, not every one. The sample gives approximately 32,000 clones, over 85% of which show up once; roughly 9.1% is in the top ten. Sequences were derived from CD4+ or CD8+ T cells sorted from blood, sampled in a trial of the OX40 agonist ivuxolimab. The receptors originated from an adult with an advanced solid tumor such as melanoma, head and neck, liver or kidney cancer.

This chain uses TRBV7-8 with TRBJ2-2, with D unresolved. Trimming took 4 bases from V and 2 from J, leaving 2 bases between them. In germline, CDR1 is SGHVS, CDR2 FQNEAQ. The CDR3 spans 12 residues. As DNA, the CDR3 is TGTGCCAGCAGCTCTAACACCGGGGAGCTGTTTTTT. Translated: CASSSNTGELFF.

The chain has TRBV18 and TRBJ2-7; 8 bases are a match to TRBD1. This CDR3 has 16 residues. Looked up from germline, CDR1 is KGHSH and CDR2 is LQKENI. Trimming removed 6 bases from V and 4 bases from J; junction bases left unmatched: 14. CDR3 coding DNA: TGTGCCAGCTCGAAGCTAAGGGCAGGGGGCGTTTACGAGCAGTACTTC. Protein: CASSKLRAGGVYEQYF. The full variable domain, completed using reference TRBV18 and TRBJ2-7, is NAGVMQNPRHLVRRRGQEARLRCSPMKGHSHVYWYRQLPEEGLKFMVYLQKENIIDESGMPKERFSAEFPKEGPSILRIQQVVRGDSAAYFCASSKLRAGGVYEQYFGPGTRLTVT.

J is TRBJ2-7 and V is TRBV4-2; TRBD2 aligns across 13 bases. There are 18 residues in the CDR3. V shed 3 bases, J shed 5 bases, and the junction held 13 bases outside the gene matches. CDR1 is LGHNA and CDR2 is YNFKEQ in the germline V gene. CDR3: CASSQERGLAGVYHEQYF. The CDR3 DNA sequence: TGTGCCAGCAGCCAGGAACGTGGACTAGCGGGAGTATACCACGAGCAGTACTTC.

The chain uses TRBV5-1 and TRBJ2-7, with a possible D match to TRBD1 (6 bases). This CDR3 has 13 residues. Trimming left V 4 bases short and J 2 bases short, with 10 bases between. Germline V gene data show CDR1 as SGHRS and CDR2 as YFSETQ. CDR3 DNA: TGCGCCAGCAGCCCGGACAGTACCTACGAGCAGTACTTC. Residues: CASSPDSTYEQYF.

The rearrangement uses TRBV7-3 and TRBJ1-6, with a possible D match to TRBD1 (5 bases). Trimming pared 2 bases from V and 7 bases from J, leaving 6 bases between. Germline CDR1 reads SGHTA; CDR2 reads FQGTGA. The CDR3 has 13 amino acids. CDR3 residues: CASSLGANSPLHF. The CDR3 nucleotides read TGTGCCAGCAGCTTAGGGGCCAATTCACCCCTCCACTTT.

The genes are TRBV10-3 and TRBJ2-3, with a weak D call TRBD2 (5 bases). This CDR3 comprises 11 residues. Between the trimmed V and J ends, which lost 6 bases and 5 bases, there was a span of 6 bases. Per the germline V gene, CDR1 is ENHRY and CDR2 is SYGVKD. For the CDR3, the DNA is TGTGCCATCAGAGAGGGAGATACGCAGTATTTT. This encodes CAIREGDTQYF.

The chain couples TRBV5-5 to TRBJ2-3; 9 bases line up with TRBD2. This CDR3 has 16 amino acids. V was clipped by 5 bases and J by 5 bases; unmatched bases: 12. Germline assignment: CDR1 SGHKS and CDR2 YYEKEE (reference sequence). The CDR3 region is CASRLGSGSSGDTQYF. DNA for the CDR3: TGTGCCAGCAGATTAGGTAGCGGGAGTTCAGGAGATACGCAGTATTTT.

The chain recombines TRBV4-2 with TRBJ2-1; D is ambiguous. The CDR3 has 15 amino acids. Trimming cost V 3 bases and J 0 bases, with 9 bases left between them. Looked up from germline, CDR1 is LGHNA and CDR2 is YNFKEQ. Here the CDR3 reads CASSQGSYSYNEQFF. In DNA, the CDR3 is TGTGCCAGCAGCCAGGGATCGTACTCCTACAATGAGCAGTTCTTC.

The rearrangement links TRBV19 to TRBJ1-4; the D is unclear. The CDR3 is 15 residues long. Germline CDR1 reads LNHDA; CDR2 reads SQIVND (reference sequence). Between the trimmed V and J ends, which lost 5 bases and 7 bases, there was a span of 17 bases. The CDR3: CASSPRPFFGEKLFF. CDR3 DNA sequence: TGTGCCAGTAGTCCCAGGCCGTTCTTCGGTGAAAAACTGTTTTTT.

This clone was observed once. The chain joins TRBV6-5 to TRBJ1-2, with 7 bases lining up with TRBD1. CDR3 length: 15 amino acids. Germline CDR1 and CDR2: MNHEY and SVGAGI. The junction had 14 bases not matched to a gene; V was cut back by 4 bases and J by 9 bases. This CDR3 reads CASSSSTGTPSSYTF. The CDR3 DNA reads TGTGCCAGCAGTTCCTCGACAGGGACCCCATCCAGCTACACCTTC.

This chain links TRBV29-1 with TRBJ2-5; 8 bases are shared with TRBD1. Losses at the gene ends were 3 bases for V and 1 base for J; bases not matched to a gene: 1. The CDR3 contains 13 residues. Germline V gene lookup returns CDR1 SQVTM and CDR2 ANQGSEA. The CDR3 loop is CSVDDRGQETQYF. DNA for the CDR3: TGCAGCGTTGATGACAGGGGCCAAGAGACCCAGTACTTC.

V is TRBV5-1 and J is TRBJ2-1; 9 nucleotides agree with TRBD2. Germline V gene sequence: CDR1 SGHRS, CDR2 YFSETQ. J gave up 4 bases and V 1 base, and 3 bases lay outside the gene matches. The CDR3 spans 15 residues. CDR3 loop: CASSLLSGSYNEQFF. The CDR3 region has the DNA TGCGCCAGCAGCTTGCTTAGCGGGAGTTACAATGAGCAGTTCTTC.

J is TRBJ2-6 and V is TRBV19; 7 nucleotides match TRBD1. V was clipped by 6 bases and J by 1 base; unmatched bases: 9. Germline V lookup: CDR1 LNHDA, CDR2 SQIVND (reference sequence). This CDR3 has 17 amino acids. The CDR3 DNA reads TGTGCCAGTAGGGTCAGGGGGAGAAGGTCTGGGGCCAACGTCCTGACTTTC. It is translated as CASRVRGRRSGANVLTF.

The chain has TRBV10-1 and TRBJ1-2; no firm D call. The V gene lost 5 bases and the J gene lost 4 bases, with 17 bases spanning the gap. This CDR3 has 15 residues. From germline, CDR1 is WNHNN and CDR2 SYGVQD (reference sequence). The CDR3 region is CASSRASRKTYGYTF. The DNA of the CDR3 is TGCGCCAGCAGTAGAGCGTCGCGAAAGACCTATGGCTACACCTTC.

About this clone: Other DNA sequences within the sample encode an identical CDR3. The chain carries TRBV19 and TRBJ2-6; TRBD1 matches at 7 bases. This CDR3 is built from 15 residues. The V segment lost 8 bases and the J segment 0 bases; nucleotides outside the gene matches: 4. The germline gives CDR1 LNHDA, CDR2 SQIVND (reference sequence). The CDR3 region is CASRTGSSGANVLTF. The CDR3 nucleotides are TGTGCCAGTCGGACAGGCAGCTCTGGGGCCAACGTCCTGACTTTC.

This sequence joins TRBV29-1 and TRBJ2-5; a possible D gene is TRBD1 (6 bases). This CDR3 region has 14 residues. Germline CDR1 SQVTM, CDR2 ANQGSEA. Trimming took off 0 bases at V and 4 bases at J, with 12 bases between the two ends. CDR3 residues: CSVEDQGTGETQYF. In nucleotides, the CDR3 is TGCAGCGTTGAAGATCAGGGGACGGGAGAGACCCAGTACTTC. The variable domain in full, with the rest retrieved from reference TRBV29-1 and TRBJ2-5, is SAVISQKPSRDICQRGTSLTIQCQVDSQVTMMFWYRQQPGQSLTLIATANQGSEATYESGFVIDKFPISRPNLTFSTLTVSNMSPEDSSIYLCSVEDQGTGETQYFGPGTRLLVL.

This rearrangement joins TRBV7-9 to TRBJ1-2; 7 bases are a match to TRBD1. V lost 5 bases, J lost 4 bases, and 13 bases stayed unmatched. Germline V CDR1 and CDR2: SEHNR, FQNEAQ (reference sequence). The CDR3 is 16 amino acids. CDR3 coding DNA: TGTGCCAGCAGCCGGGACAGTACCCCATTCAGCTATGGCTACACCTTC. Its protein product is CASSRDSTPFSYGYTF.

This chain uses TRBV30 with TRBJ2-3, with 9 bases matching TRBD2. Germline loops: CDR1 GTSNPN, CDR2 SVGIG (reference sequence). The CDR3 is made up of 13 amino acids. V was clipped by 6 bases and J by 5 bases; unmatched bases: 6. The CDR3 region has the DNA TGTGCCTGCAGTAGCGGGAGTATAGATACGCAGTATTTT. Protein: CACSSGSIDTQYF.

The chain carries TRBV5-8 and TRBJ1-1; TRBD1 is a possible D gene (5 bases). The CDR3 runs 14 residues. Between the trimmed V and J ends, which lost 0 bases and 6 bases, there was a span of 12 bases. Germline V gene sequence: CDR1 SGHTS, CDR2 YDEGEE. The CDR3 loop reads CASSLVQGLAEAFF. The CDR3 DNA reads TGTGCCAGCAGCTTGGTCCAGGGTTTGGCTGAAGCTTTCTTT.

This clone appeared a few times. V is TRBV9 and J is TRBJ2-7; D may be TRBD2 (6 bases). In germline, CDR1 is SGDLS, CDR2 YYNGEE. The CDR3 runs to 13 residues. V gave up 0 bases and J gave up 3 bases, with 7 bases separating them. CDR3: CASSVGLDYEQYF. CDR3 coding DNA: TGTGCCAGCAGCGTAGGACTAGACTACGAGCAGTACTTC.

This rearrangement joins TRBV7-6 to TRBJ2-2; D gene ambiguous. V was cut by 1 base and J by 7 bases, with 13 bases left in between. The CDR3 is made up of 15 amino acids. The germline CDR1 and CDR2 sequences are SGHVS and FNYEAQ. CDR3 DNA sequence: TGTGCCAGCAGCTTAGAAACCCCTAAGGGCGGGGAGCTGTTTTTT. Translating it yields CASSLETPKGGELFF.

V usage is TRBV5-1 and J usage is TRBJ1-1; D is uncertain. The germline V gene encodes CDR1 SGHRS and CDR2 YFSETQ. V was shortened by 4 bases and J by 1 base, with 14 bases between the two germline ends. The CDR3 is 15 amino acids. CDR3 amino acids: CASSPNIISNTEAFF. Here the CDR3 DNA reads TGCGCCAGCAGCCCGAATATTATATCGAACACTGAAGCTTTCTTT.

The J gene is TRBJ2-1, the V gene TRBV11-2, with a possible D match to TRBD2 (6 bases). Trimming pared 4 bases from V and 2 bases from J, leaving 21 bases between. From germline, CDR1 is SGHAT and CDR2 FQNNGV. This CDR3 is 18 amino acids long. This CDR3 reads CASSSQIDGSPTYNEQFF. The CDR3 DNA sequence: TGTGCCAGCAGCTCTCAAATAGACGGGAGCCCGACCTACAATGAGCAGTTCTTC.

The rearrangement joins TRBV18 to TRBJ2-5; 7 bases match TRBD1. Germline V gene sequence: CDR1 KGHSH, CDR2 LQKENI. V was pared by 4 bases and J by 7 bases, with 15 bases of the junction left unmatched. CDR3 length: 16 amino acids. CDR3 nucleotides: TGTGCCAGCTCACGACCTAATACAGGGGCCGAGGGGACCCAGTACTTC. It is translated as CASSRPNTGAEGTQYF.

J is TRBJ2-7 and V is TRBV19; TRBD1 is a possible D gene (6 bases). CDR3 length: 16 amino acids. Per germline, CDR1 LNHDA and CDR2 SQIVND (reference sequence). The ends were cut back, 5 bases at V and 4 bases at J, with 21 bases in the middle. Here the CDR3 reads CASSGGFPTLKYEQYF. The CDR3 DNA is TGTGCCAGTAGTGGGGGCTTTCCCACACTTAAATACGAGCAGTACTTC.